What follows describes a single T cell receptor beta chain. Its antigen is unknown. The CDR3 loop spans 18 amino acids. With V trimmed by 3 bases and J by 5 bases, 8 bases remained unmatched. The germline gives CDR1 MNHEY, CDR2 SMNVEV (reference sequence). TCRdb itself ran the 5' RACE reads through MiXCR, one entry per CDR3 protein. Among approximately 430,000 distinct CDR3 sequences listed, about a quarter were seen once. These data belong to a study of T-cell memory formation after mild COVID-19. Study results and limitations: Day 15 to 85 contracting clones showed balanced CD4/CD8; later expanders leaned CD4+.

Sample: PBMCs or a T cell subset sorted from them (not recorded which). The V and J genes are TRBV27 and TRBJ2-1; 15 nucleotides align to TRBD2. This TCR was sampled from an adult woman who had mild COVID-19 (a few samples of this study predate the infection). Cell type and time point are not known. CDR3 nucleotides: TGTGCCAGCAGTTTGTCGGGACTAGCGGGGGGACGAAACAATGAGCAGTTCTTC. Encoded protein: CASSLSGLAGGRNNEQFF.